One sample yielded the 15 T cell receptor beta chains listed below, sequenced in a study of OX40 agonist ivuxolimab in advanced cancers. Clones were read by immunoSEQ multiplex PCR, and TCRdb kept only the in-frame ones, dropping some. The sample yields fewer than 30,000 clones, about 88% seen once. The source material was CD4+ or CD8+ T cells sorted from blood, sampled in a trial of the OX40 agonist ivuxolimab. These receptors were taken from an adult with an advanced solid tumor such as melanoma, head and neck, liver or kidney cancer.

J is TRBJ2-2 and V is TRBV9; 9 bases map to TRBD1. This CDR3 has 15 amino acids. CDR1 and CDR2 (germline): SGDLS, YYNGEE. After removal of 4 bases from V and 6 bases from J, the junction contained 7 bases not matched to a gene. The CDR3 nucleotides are TGTGCCAGCAGCATACAGGGGGCGATGGCCGGGGAGCTGTTTTTT. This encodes CASSIQGAMAGELFF. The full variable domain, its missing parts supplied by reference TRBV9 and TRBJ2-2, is DSGVTQTPKHLITATGQRVTLRCSPRSGDLSVYWYQQSLDQGLQFLIQYYNGEERAKGNILERFSAQQFPDLHSELNLSSLELGDSALYFCASSIQGAMAGELFFGEGSRLTVL.

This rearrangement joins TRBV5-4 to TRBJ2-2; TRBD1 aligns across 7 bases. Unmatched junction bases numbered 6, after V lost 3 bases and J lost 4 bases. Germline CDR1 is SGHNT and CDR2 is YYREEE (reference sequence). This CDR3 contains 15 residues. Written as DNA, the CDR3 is TGTGCCAGCAGCTCCCCGGGACAGCTCACCGGGGAGCTGTTTTTT. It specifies CASSSPGQLTGELFF.

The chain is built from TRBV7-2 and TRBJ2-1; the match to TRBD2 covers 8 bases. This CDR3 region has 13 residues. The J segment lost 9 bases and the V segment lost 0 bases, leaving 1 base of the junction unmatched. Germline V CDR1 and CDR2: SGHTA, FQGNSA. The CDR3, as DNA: TGTGCCAGCAGCTTAGCTAGCGGGGCTGAGCAGTTCTTC. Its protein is CASSLASGAEQFF.

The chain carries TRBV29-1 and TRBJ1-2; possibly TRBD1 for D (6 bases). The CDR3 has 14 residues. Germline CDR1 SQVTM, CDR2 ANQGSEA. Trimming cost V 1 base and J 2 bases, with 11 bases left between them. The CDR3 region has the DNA TGCAGCGTTGAAGGGATGGACAGCAACTATGGCTACACCTTC. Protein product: CSVEGMDSNYGYTF.

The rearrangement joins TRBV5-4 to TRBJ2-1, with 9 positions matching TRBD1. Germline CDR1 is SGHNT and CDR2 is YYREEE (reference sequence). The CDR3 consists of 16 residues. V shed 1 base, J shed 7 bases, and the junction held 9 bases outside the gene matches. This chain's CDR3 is CASSLRTGAGENEQFF. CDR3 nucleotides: TGTGCCAGCAGCTTGCGGACAGGGGCCGGAGAAAATGAGCAGTTCTTC.

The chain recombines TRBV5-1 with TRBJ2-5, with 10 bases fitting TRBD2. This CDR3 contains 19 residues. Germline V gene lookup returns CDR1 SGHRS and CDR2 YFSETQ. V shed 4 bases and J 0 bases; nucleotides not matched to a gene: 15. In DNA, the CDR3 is TGCGCCAGCAGCCTCCTAGGACTAGCGGAACTCCCCTACCAAGAGACCCAGTACTTC. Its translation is CASSLLGLAELPYQETQYF.

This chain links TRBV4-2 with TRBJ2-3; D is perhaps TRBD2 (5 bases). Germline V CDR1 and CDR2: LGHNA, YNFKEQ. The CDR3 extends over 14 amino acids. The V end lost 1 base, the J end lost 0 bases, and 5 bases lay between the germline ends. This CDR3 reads CASSQGTSTDTQYF. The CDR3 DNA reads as TGTGCCAGCAGCCAAGGGACTAGCACAGATACGCAGTATTTT.

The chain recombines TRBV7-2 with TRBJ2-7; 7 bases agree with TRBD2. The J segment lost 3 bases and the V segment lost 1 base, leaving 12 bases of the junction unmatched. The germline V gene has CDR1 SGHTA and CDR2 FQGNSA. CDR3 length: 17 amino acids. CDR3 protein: CASSLEPIGGGFYEQYF. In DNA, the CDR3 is TGTGCCAGCAGCTTAGAACCTATTGGCGGGGGTTTCTACGAGCAGTACTTC.

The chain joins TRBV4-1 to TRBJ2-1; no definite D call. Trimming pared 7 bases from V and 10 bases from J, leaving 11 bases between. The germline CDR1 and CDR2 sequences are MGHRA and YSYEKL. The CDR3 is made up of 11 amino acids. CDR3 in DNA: TGCGCCAGCATTGCGGATGGCGAGCAGTTCTTC. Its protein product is CASIADGEQFF.

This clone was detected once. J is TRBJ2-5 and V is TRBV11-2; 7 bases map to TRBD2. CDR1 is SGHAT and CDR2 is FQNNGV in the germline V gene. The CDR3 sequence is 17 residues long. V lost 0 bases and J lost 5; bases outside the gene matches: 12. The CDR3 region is CASSLEGVLALGETQYF. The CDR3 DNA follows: TGTGCCAGCAGCTTAGAGGGGGTACTAGCGCTCGGGGAGACCCAGTACTTC.

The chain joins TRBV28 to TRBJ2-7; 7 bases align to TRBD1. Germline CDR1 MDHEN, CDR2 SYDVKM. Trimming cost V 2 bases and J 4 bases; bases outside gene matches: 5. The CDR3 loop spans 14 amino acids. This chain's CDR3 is CASSLEQGRYEQYF. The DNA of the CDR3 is TGTGCCAGCAGTTTAGAACAGGGGAGATACGAGCAGTACTTC.

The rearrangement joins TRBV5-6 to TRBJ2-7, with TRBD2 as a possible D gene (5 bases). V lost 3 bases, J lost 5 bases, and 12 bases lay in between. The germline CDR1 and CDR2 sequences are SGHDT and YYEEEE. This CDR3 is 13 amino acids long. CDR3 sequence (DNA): TGTGCCAGCAGCTCCCCGGACGGGGACGAGCAGTACTTC. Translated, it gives CASSSPDGDEQYF.

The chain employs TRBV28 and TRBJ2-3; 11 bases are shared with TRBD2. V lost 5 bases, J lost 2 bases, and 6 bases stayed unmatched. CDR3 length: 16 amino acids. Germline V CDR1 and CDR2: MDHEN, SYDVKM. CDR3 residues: CASSIAGGPYTDTQYF. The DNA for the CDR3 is TGTGCCAGCAGTATAGCGGGGGGGCCGTACACAGATACGCAGTATTTT.

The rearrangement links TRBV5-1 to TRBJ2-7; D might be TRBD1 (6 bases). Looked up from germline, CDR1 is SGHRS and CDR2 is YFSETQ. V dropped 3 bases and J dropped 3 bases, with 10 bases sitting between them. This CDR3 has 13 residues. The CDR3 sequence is CASSWGHIYEQYF. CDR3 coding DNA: TGCGCCAGCAGCTGGGGACATATCTACGAGCAGTACTTC.

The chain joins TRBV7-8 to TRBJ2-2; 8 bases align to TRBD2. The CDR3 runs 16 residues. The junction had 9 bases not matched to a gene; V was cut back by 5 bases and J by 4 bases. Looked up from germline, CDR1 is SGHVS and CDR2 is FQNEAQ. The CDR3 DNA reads TGTGCCAGCAGCCCGGACTATGGACTAGCCACCGGGGAGCTGTTTTTT. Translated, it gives CASSPDYGLATGELFF.